These 30 T cell receptor beta chains were sequenced from one sample in a study of PD-1 blockade in mismatch repair-deficient tumors. Sequenced by immunoSEQ multiplex PCR; TCRdb stores in-frame clones only, minus some. The sample includes about 20,000 clones, 70% to 90% seen only once; the top ten take about a sixth. The source material was peripheral blood, sampled 2 weeks after starting pembrolizumab. The receptors were gathered from an adult with mismatch repair-deficient cancer.

The rearrangement joins TRBV6-7 to TRBJ1-2; tentative D call: TRBD1 (5 bases). TRBV6-7 is known as an ORF, though its function is uncertain. CDR3 length: 17 amino acids. Trimming cost V 4 bases and J 4 bases, with 22 bases left between them. CDR3 DNA sequence: TGTGCCAGCAGTTCCGGGGACGGAAGGCGCCTAACCTATGGCTACACCTTC. Protein sequence: CASSSGDGRRLTYGYTF.

The chain carries TRBV5-1 and TRBJ2-3; 7 bases are shared with TRBD2. The CDR3 sequence is 14 residues long. V lost 5 bases, J lost 0 bases, and 3 bases stayed unmatched. CDR1 and CDR2 (germline): SGHRS, YFSETQ. The CDR3 spells CASSSGGSTDTQYF. Written as DNA, the CDR3 is TGCGCCAGCAGTTCGGGAGGTAGCACAGATACGCAGTATTTT.

This chain connects TRBV4-3 to TRBJ2-1; 9 nucleotides align to TRBD2. The V gene's germline CDR1 is LGHNA and CDR2 YSLEER. This CDR3 has 14 amino acids. Trimming took 3 bases from V and 10 from J; bases not matched to a gene: 7. CDR3 DNA sequence: TGCGCCAGCAGCCAGGGGCGGGGGGGCAACGAGCAGTTCTTC. Protein product: CASSQGRGGNEQFF.

This chain's CDR3 is CASSIVTNEKLFF. The CDR3 coding sequence is TGTGCCAGCAGTATAGTAACTAATGAAAAACTGTTTTTT. The chain employs TRBV27 and TRBJ1-4; no reliable D call. Germline V CDR1 and CDR2: MNHEY, SMNVEV (reference sequence). There are 13 residues in the CDR3. Trimming cost V 5 bases and J 1 base, with 5 bases left between them.

The chain joins TRBV7-9 to TRBJ2-5; D gene ambiguous. Germline V gene sequence: CDR1 SEHNR, CDR2 FQNEAQ (reference sequence). CDR3 length: 12 residues. Trimming removed 6 bases at V and 7 bases at J, with 12 bases between. DNA of the CDR3: TGTGCCAGCAGTCAACAACGGAGGACCCAGTACTTC. This encodes CASSQQRRTQYF.

The chain couples TRBV6-1 to TRBJ1-2, with 9 bases matching TRBD1. CDR1 and CDR2 from the germline V gene are MNHNS and SASEGT. Germline trimming cut 7 bases from V and 1 base from J; bases unmatched to any gene: 7. The CDR3 totals 15 residues. CDR3 residues: CASNTGGAGNYGYTF. CDR3 DNA sequence: TGTGCCAGCAATACAGGGGGCGCGGGTAACTATGGCTACACCTTC.

This chain links TRBV5-5 with TRBJ1-4; D unresolved. The CDR3 sequence is 13 residues long. Germline-derived CDR1 and CDR2 are SGHKS and YYEKEE (reference sequence). V lost 5 bases and J 8 bases, leaving 13 bases between the germline ends. CDR3 in amino acids: CASRMLTAEKLFF. The CDR3 DNA follows: TGTGCCAGCAGAATGCTAACAGCGGAAAAACTGTTTTTT.

A word on this clone: Other DNA sequences of this sample code for an identical CDR3. The chain carries TRBV29-1 and TRBJ2-3, with D uncertain. The CDR3 sequence is 12 residues long. With 4 bases removed from V and 0 bases from J, the gap between germline ends came to 5 bases. The germline CDR1 and CDR2 sequences are SQVTM and ANQGSEA. DNA for the CDR3: TGCAGCGTTGGCGGTAGCACAGATACGCAGTATTTT. This encodes CSVGGSTDTQYF.

V usage is TRBV11-2 and J usage is TRBJ1-1, with D unclear. This CDR3 has 14 amino acids. V gave up 7 bases and J gave up 5 bases, with 17 bases separating them. Germline V gene lookup returns CDR1 SGHAT and CDR2 FQNNGV. The CDR3 protein is CASTRSRGGTEAFF. The CDR3, as DNA: TGTGCCAGCACCAGATCTCGCGGAGGAACTGAAGCTTTCTTT.

This clone has a handful of counts. This rearrangement joins TRBV28 to TRBJ1-2; 7 bases line up with TRBD1. After removal of 4 bases from V and 5 bases from J, the junction contained 4 bases not matched to a gene. Germline assignment: CDR1 MDHEN and CDR2 SYDVKM. CDR3 length equals 13 residues. The chain's CDR3 is CASSSGTVYGYTF. CDR3 in DNA: TGTGCCAGCAGTTCCGGGACAGTATATGGCTACACCTTC.

This chain connects TRBV28 to TRBJ1-3, with D uncertain. This CDR3 is 15 amino acids long. The germline V gene encodes CDR1 MDHEN and CDR2 SYDVKM. V lost 4 bases to trimming and J lost 8 bases, with 18 bases between them. DNA for the CDR3: TGTGCCAGCAGTTCTACGGAAACTTTAGGCGACACCATATATTTT. It codes for CASSSTETLGDTIYF. The variable domain in full, completed from reference TRBV28 and TRBJ1-3, reads DVKVTQSSRYLVKRTGEKVFLECVQDMDHENMFWYRQDPGLGLRLIYFSYDVKMKEKGDIPEGYSVSREKKERFSLILESASTNQTSMYLCASSSTETLGDTIYFGEGSWLTVV.

The chain links TRBV14 to TRBJ2-5; D is uncertain. Per germline, CDR1 SGHDN and CDR2 FVKESK. Trimming shortened V by 4 bases and J by 1 base, and 13 bases separated the two germline ends. The CDR3 covers 15 residues. The chain's CDR3 is CASSLDPAPQETQYF. The CDR3 DNA follows: TGTGCCAGCAGCCTCGACCCGGCTCCCCAAGAGACCCAGTACTTC.

The chain is built from TRBV20-1 and TRBJ1-3; the D is unclear. This CDR3 is 11 amino acids long. The V end lost 3 bases, the J end lost 7 bases, and 7 bases lay between the germline ends. From germline, CDR1 is DFQATT and CDR2 SNEGSKA (reference sequence). CDR3 in DNA: TGCAGTGCTAGTAATGGGAACACCATATATTTT. This translates into CSASNGNTIYF.

The chain employs TRBV2 and TRBJ2-7; 7 nucleotides line up with TRBD1. The CDR3 has 17 amino acids. Germline trimming cut 6 bases from V and 2 bases from J; bases unmatched to any gene: 16. Germline CDR1 SNHLY, CDR2 FYNNEI. CDR3 DNA: TGTGCCAGCAGAACAAAGATTAAGACAGGGACCACCTACGAGCAGTACTTC. This encodes CASRTKIKTGTTYEQYF.

The CDR3 DNA follows: TGTGCCAGCTCACCAGGGGCGACGAACACTGAAGCTTTCTTT. Its translation: CASSPGATNTEAFF. The rearrangement links TRBV18 to TRBJ1-1, with D possibly TRBD1 on 5 matching bases. Germline V gene lookup returns CDR1 KGHSH and CDR2 LQKENI. V was trimmed by 2 bases and J by 1 base, leaving 8 bases between them. The CDR3 is made up of 14 amino acids.

The chain combines TRBV4-1 with TRBJ1-4; 8 nucleotides align to TRBD1. In germline, CDR1 is MGHRA, CDR2 YSYEKL. The V and J ends lost 2 bases and 7 bases, in that order; junction bases with no gene match: 6. CDR3 length: 15 amino acids. CDR3 sequence: CASSQTRDRSEKLFF. The CDR3 DNA reads TGCGCCAGCAGCCAAACCCGGGACAGGAGTGAAAAACTGTTTTTT.

The gene calls are TRBV6-5 and TRBJ2-5, with 8 bases lining up with TRBD1. In germline, CDR1 is MNHEY, CDR2 SVGAGI. This CDR3 spans 16 amino acids. J lost 5 bases, V lost 4 bases, and 12 bases had no gene match. The chain's CDR3 is CASSFGPGGGTETQYF. In nucleotides, the CDR3 is TGTGCCAGCAGTTTCGGTCCAGGGGGCGGTACGGAGACCCAGTACTTC.

A few counts support this clone. This specimen includes other DNA sequences encoding the same CDR3. This chain joins TRBV25-1 and TRBJ2-2; TRBD1 matches 7 bases. CDR3 length equals 13 residues. CDR1 is MGHDK and CDR2 is SYGVNS in the germline V gene. Trimming took 6 bases from V and 6 from J; bases not matched to a gene: 4. The CDR3 protein is CASSLTGAGELFF. Here the CDR3 DNA reads TGTGCCAGCAGCCTAACAGGGGCCGGGGAGCTGTTTTTT.

The genes are TRBV27 and TRBJ2-7; the match to TRBD2 covers 8 bases. The CDR3 runs to 13 residues. Trimming cost V 9 bases and J 7 bases; bases outside gene matches: 11. Germline assignment: CDR1 MNHEY and CDR2 SMNVEV (reference sequence). CDR3 DNA: TGTGCCAGTGCTTGGGTCCCGGGGGGGGAGCAGTACTTC. This translates into CASAWVPGGEQYF.

The V and J genes are TRBV19 and TRBJ2-3; TRBD2 agrees at 12 bases. Looked up from germline, CDR1 is LNHDA and CDR2 is SQIVND (reference sequence). The CDR3 sequence is 16 residues long. J lost 7 bases, V lost 3 bases, and 8 bases had no gene match. The CDR3 nucleotides read TGTGCCAGTAGTATGATACAGACTAGCGGGAGATATACGCAGTATTTT. This encodes CASSMIQTSGRYTQYF. Variable domain in full (rest from reference TRBV19 and TRBJ2-3): DGGITQSPKYLFRKEGQNVTLSCEQNLNHDAMYWYRQDPGQGLRLIYYSQIVNDFQKGDIAEGYSVSREKKESFPLTVTSAQKNPTAFYLCASSMIQTSGRYTQYFGPGTRLTVL.

A few counts support this clone. The chain joins TRBV5-6 to TRBJ2-2; D not certain. Trimming removed 3 bases at V and 0 bases at J, with 21 bases between. The CDR3 consists of 19 residues. Germline V gene lookup returns CDR1 SGHDT and CDR2 YYEEEE. This CDR3 is CASSSRGAVRRPNTGELFF. CDR3 nucleotide sequence: TGTGCCAGCAGCTCACGCGGAGCTGTACGGAGACCGAACACCGGGGAGCTGTTTTTT. Full variable domain (remainder filled in from reference TRBV5-6 and TRBJ2-2): DAGVTQSPTHLIKTRGQQVTLRCSPKSGHDTVSWYQQALGQGPQFIFQYYEEEERQRGNFPDRFSGHQFPNYSSELNVNALLLGDSALYLCASSSRGAVRRPNTGELFFGEGSRLTVL.

CDR3 amino acids: CAWRGPDRPYEQYF. In DNA, the CDR3 is TGTGCCTGGAGGGGGCCAGATCGGCCCTACGAGCAGTACTTC. The V gene is TRBV30, the J gene TRBJ2-7; perhaps TRBD1 as D (5 bases). The germline V gene has CDR1 GTSNPN and CDR2 SVGIG (reference sequence). This CDR3 spans 14 amino acids. V lost 3 bases to trimming and J lost 2 bases, with 14 bases between them.

This sequence joins TRBV12-5 and TRBJ2-7; 9 nucleotides agree with TRBD1. This CDR3 has 15 amino acids. From germline, CDR1 is LGHNT and CDR2 FRNRAP. V lost 2 bases, J lost 1 base, and 3 bases stayed unmatched. CDR3 sequence: CASGLPGTGSYEQYF. CDR3 bases: TGTGCTAGTGGTTTGCCCGGGACAGGGTCCTACGAGCAGTACTTC.

This chain uses TRBV6-5 with TRBJ1-5; D ambiguous. Trimming shortened V by 2 bases and J by 7 bases, and 12 bases separated the two germline ends. CDR1 and CDR2 from the germline V gene are MNHEY and SVGAGI. The CDR3 consists of 14 residues. The CDR3 protein is CASSYTGDPQPQHF. The CDR3 region has the DNA TGTGCCAGCAGTTACACCGGGGATCCCCAGCCCCAGCATTTT.

The chain links TRBV5-1 to TRBJ2-1; 9 bases are a match to TRBD2. This CDR3 comprises 20 residues. Germline CDR1 and CDR2: SGHRS and YFSETQ. Germline trimming cut 2 bases from V and 8 bases from J; bases unmatched to any gene: 23. The CDR3 spells CASSFDNTSSLAGASDEQFF. The CDR3 nucleotides are TGCGCCAGCAGCTTCGACAACACAAGTAGCTTAGCGGGAGCTTCGGATGAGCAGTTCTTC. The entire variable domain, with the rest obtained from reference TRBV5-1 and TRBJ2-1, is as follows: KAGVTQTPRYLIKTRGQQVTLSCSPISGHRSVSWYQQTPGQGLQFLFEYFSETQRNKGNFPGRFSGRQFSNSRSEMNVSTLELGDSALYLCASSFDNTSSLAGASDEQFFGPGTRLTVL.

This clone came up once. The V gene is TRBV6-5, the J gene TRBJ2-1; 15 bases line up with TRBD2. Germline lookup yields CDR1 MNHEY and CDR2 SVGAGI. CDR3 length: 15 amino acids. Losses at the gene ends were 6 bases for V and 7 bases for J; bases not matched to a gene: 4. In DNA, the CDR3 is TGTGCCAGCAGACGAGGACTAGCGGGAGGGAATGAGCAGTTCTTC. Residues: CASRRGLAGGNEQFF.

The gene calls are TRBV11-2 and TRBJ2-5, with 11 nucleotides matching TRBD2. Germline CDR1 is SGHAT and CDR2 is FQNNGV. The V and J ends lost 1 base and 4 bases, in that order; junction bases with no gene match: 2. The CDR3 is 15 amino acids. CDR3 region: CASSLVTSGRETQYF. The CDR3 bases are TGTGCCAGCAGCTTAGTAACTAGCGGGAGAGAGACCCAGTACTTC.

This clone was seen a single time. The rearrangement links TRBV27 to TRBJ2-7; D ambiguous. The CDR3 has 16 residues. V lost 7 bases to trimming and J lost 9 bases, with 28 bases between them. Germline loops: CDR1 MNHEY, CDR2 SMNVEV (reference sequence). CDR3 in amino acids: CASTPGGRSGFYLQYF. CDR3 coding DNA: TGTGCCAGCACTCCTGGTGGTAGGTCCGGCTTCTATTTGCAGTACTTC.

This sequence joins TRBV10-2 and TRBJ1-4; D is uncertain. The CDR3 totals 15 residues. The germline V gene has CDR1 WSHSY and CDR2 SAAADI. The V and J ends lost 6 bases and 8 bases respectively, with 19 bases between them. The CDR3, as DNA: TGCGCCAGCAGCACCGTTGAGACGAGCGGGGAAAAACTGTTTTTT. This sequence encodes CASSTVETSGEKLFF.

The gene calls are TRBV5-4 and TRBJ2-3; a possible D gene is TRBD1 (6 bases). Deletions cut 0 bases from V and 4 bases from J, with 12 bases between. From germline, CDR1 is SGHNT and CDR2 YYREEE (reference sequence). The CDR3 contains 15 residues. The DNA for the CDR3 is TGTGCCAGCAGCTTGGCCCCAGGGGAGTCAGATACGCAGTATTTT. Translated: CASSLAPGESDTQYF.